A single sample is the source of the 20 T cell receptor beta chains below, sequenced in a study of cytomegalovirus exposure and HLA in healthy donors (dated by TCRdb to about 2017). The method was the immunoSEQ multiplex PCR assay. For the multiplex PCR, a mixture combining 60 forward primers for TCR Vbeta segments and 13 reverse primers for TCR Jbeta segments was used. TCRdb's version of the immuneACCESS table is confined to in-frame rearrangements and falls short of the full clone set. An unresolved V gene accounts for under half of the shortfall where checked; the remainder is of unknown origin. Counted in this sample were about 150,000 clones; around 79% of them appeared once. 5% to 6.5% of the sample is in the top ten clones. The specimen sequenced was PBMCs. The source of these receptors is a man younger than 45 in good health and CMV-seropositive.

This clone was recorded a few times. The V gene is TRBV28, the J gene TRBJ2-2, with TRBD1 identical over 7 bases. Germline V gives CDR1 MDHEN, CDR2 SYDVKM. V shed 6 bases, J shed 11 bases, and the junction held 12 bases outside the gene matches. CDR3 length: 14 residues. CDR3 loop: CASRRQGPTGELFF. In nucleotides, the CDR3 is TGTGCCAGCAGACGACAGGGACCCACTGGTGAGCTGTTTTTT.

The J gene is TRBJ1-1, the V gene TRBV5-1; TRBD1 agrees at 12 bases. Germline V CDR1 and CDR2: SGHRS, YFSETQ. V trimming: 3 bases; J trimming: 6 bases; junction bases outside the gene matches: 15. This CDR3 is built from 18 residues. Written as DNA, the CDR3 is TGCGCCAGCAGCTCCGGACGCGGGACAGGGGGCCGATGGCCTGAAGCTTTCTTT. It encodes CASSSGRGTGGRWPEAFF.

The chain couples TRBV28 to TRBJ2-2; perhaps TRBD1 as D (6 bases). Germline CDR1 is MDHEN and CDR2 is SYDVKM. The CDR3 sequence is 14 residues long. Trimming took off 3 bases at V and 7 bases at J, with 12 bases between the two ends. CDR3 amino acids: CASSFTGTSGELFF. CDR3 coding DNA: TGTGCCAGCAGTTTCACAGGGACGAGCGGGGAGCTGTTTTTT.

The chain has TRBV5-5 and TRBJ1-1; D may be TRBD1 (6 bases). The CDR3 has 12 amino acids. With 4 bases removed from V and 10 bases from J, the gap between germline ends came to 14 bases. The V gene's germline CDR1 is SGHKS and CDR2 YYEKEE (reference sequence). The CDR3 nucleotides are TGTGCCAGCAGCGCAACAGGGTACGTAGCTTTCTTT. Amino acids: CASSATGYVAFF.

Comments on this clone: One end of the junction does not line up with germline, which may come from a read error. V usage is TRBV19 and J usage is TRBJ2-6, with 7 nucleotides matching TRBD1. This CDR3 contains 16 residues. Germline values: CDR1 LNHDA, CDR2 SQIVND (reference sequence). CDR3 loop: CASSIEQGSGANGLTF. DNA of the CDR3: TGTGCCAGTAGTATAGAACAGGGGTCTGGGGCCAACGGCCTGACTTTC. Complete variable domain (other parts from reference TRBV19 and TRBJ2-6): DGGITQSPKYLFRKEGQNVTLSCEQNLNHDAMYWYRQDPGQGLRLIYYSQIVNDFQKGDIAEGYSVSREKKESFPLTVTSAQKNPTAFYLCASSIEQGSGANGLTFGAGSRLTVL.

Turning to this clone: At one end, the junction sequence differs from germline, possibly due to a read error. As DNA, the CDR3 is TGTGCCAGCTCCCCACAGGGGGGGAACTCTGGAAACACCATATATTTT. Residues: CASSPQGGNSGNTIYF. The chain is built from TRBV18 and TRBJ1-3; 8 nucleotides match TRBD1. Germline CDR1 and CDR2: KGHSH and LQKENI. The CDR3 runs 16 residues.

To note about this clone: Other DNA sequences of this sample code for an identical CDR3. The V and J genes are TRBV7-9 and TRBJ2-2; the match to TRBD1 covers 9 bases. Germline CDR1 SEHNR, CDR2 FQNEAQ (reference sequence). This CDR3 is 16 amino acids long. The ends lost 5 bases at V and 2 bases at J; junction bases unmatched: 6. CDR3 residues: CASSLPQGANTGELFF. CDR3 nucleotides: TGTGCCAGCAGCCTCCCACAGGGGGCTAACACCGGGGAGCTGTTTTTT.

The gene calls are TRBV12-5 and TRBJ2-7, with a possible D match to TRBD2 (6 bases). The CDR3 totals 14 residues. Germline-derived CDR1 and CDR2 are LGHNT and FRNRAP. V gave up 5 bases and J gave up 0 bases, with 11 bases separating them. The CDR3 is CASGHGTPSYEQYF. The CDR3 nucleotides are TGTGCTAGTGGTCACGGGACTCCCTCCTACGAGCAGTACTTC.

The rearrangement links TRBV10-3 to TRBJ1-3; D is unresolved. Germline CDR1 ENHRY, CDR2 SYGVKD. CDR3 length equals 13 residues. With 3 bases removed from V and 0 bases from J, the gap between germline ends came to 3 bases. The CDR3, as DNA: TGTGCCATCAGTGACATCTCTGGAAACACCATATATTTT. Its protein is CAISDISGNTIYF.

The V gene is TRBV18, the J gene TRBJ1-1, with D perhaps TRBD1 (6 bases). The CDR3 length is 13 residues. Between the trimmed V and J ends, which lost 6 bases and 6 bases, there was a span of 14 bases. CDR1 is KGHSH, CDR2 LQKENI, per germline. The CDR3 sequence is CASSPGAGAEAFF. CDR3 nucleotides: TGTGCCAGCTCTCCAGGGGCGGGGGCTGAAGCTTTCTTT.

This clone appeared once. V is TRBV4-3 and J is TRBJ1-2, with D possibly being TRBD1 (6 bases). Trimming left V 1 base short and J 4 bases short, with 13 bases between. Germline V gives CDR1 LGHNA, CDR2 YSLEER. CDR3 length: 15 residues. DNA for the CDR3: TGCGCCAGCAGCCAAGTAAACGGACAGCTCTATGGCTACACCTTC. This gives the protein CASSQVNGQLYGYTF.

The CDR3 DNA follows: TGTGCCAGCAGACCTCTGCAGGCCTACGAGCAGTACTTC. It encodes CASRPLQAYEQYF. This chain links TRBV28 with TRBJ2-7; D is unresolved. The CDR3 consists of 13 residues. Germline V gene lookup returns CDR1 MDHEN and CDR2 SYDVKM. With 6 bases removed from V and 2 bases from J, the gap between germline ends came to 11 bases.

The chain couples TRBV7-9 to TRBJ1-6; no definite D call. V lost 5 bases, J lost 10 bases, and 9 bases lay in between. Germline V gene sequence: CDR1 SEHNR, CDR2 FQNEAQ (reference sequence). The CDR3 sequence is 12 residues long. The CDR3 coding sequence is TGTGCCAGCAGCCCAGATTTGTCACCCCTCCACTTT. It yields the protein CASSPDLSPLHF.

The chain combines TRBV5-1 with TRBJ1-2, with D possibly TRBD1 on 5 matching bases. Germline lookup yields CDR1 SGHRS and CDR2 YFSETQ. The CDR3 covers 13 residues. V was trimmed by 4 bases and J by 2 bases, leaving 9 bases between them. The CDR3 coding sequence is TGCGCCAGCAGCGATCCAGGGAACTATGGCTACACCTTC. This gives the protein CASSDPGNYGYTF. Using reference TRBV5-1 and TRBJ1-2 for the parts outside the CDR3, the full variable domain is KAGVTQTPRYLIKTRGQQVTLSCSPISGHRSVSWYQQTPGQGLQFLFEYFSETQRNKGNFPGRFSGRQFSNSRSEMNVSTLELGDSALYLCASSDPGNYGYTFGSGTRLTVV.

The rearrangement uses TRBV28 and TRBJ1-5; D unclear. Germline CDR1 MDHEN, CDR2 SYDVKM. The V and J ends lost 3 bases and 4 bases respectively, with 16 bases between them. The CDR3 has 16 amino acids. CDR3 nucleotide sequence: TGTGCCAGCAGTTTCTCATCCGAGGATCCAAATCAGCCCCAGCATTTT. Its protein product is CASSFSSEDPNQPQHF.

The chain has TRBV5-1 and TRBJ2-7; 9 positions agree with TRBD1. The V gene's germline CDR1 is SGHRS and CDR2 YFSETQ. This CDR3 is built from 14 residues. J gave up 4 bases and V 1 base, and 3 bases lay outside the gene matches. The chain's CDR3 is CASSLNRGLYEQYF. For the CDR3, the DNA is TGCGCCAGCAGCTTGAACAGGGGGCTGTACGAGCAGTACTTC. Full variable domain (remainder filled in from reference TRBV5-1 and TRBJ2-7): KAGVTQTPRYLIKTRGQQVTLSCSPISGHRSVSWYQQTPGQGLQFLFEYFSETQRNKGNFPGRFSGRQFSNSRSEMNVSTLELGDSALYLCASSLNRGLYEQYFGPGTRLTVT.

With respect to this clone: A read error may produce the germline difference seen at one junction end. This chain joins TRBV9 and TRBJ2-6; TRBD1 is a possible D gene (5 bases). CDR3 size: 17 residues. Germline values: CDR1 SGDLS, CDR2 YYNGEE. The chain's CDR3 is CASSSTLLGTGANGLTF. In nucleotides, the CDR3 is TGTGCCAGCAGCTCAACGTTATTGGGAACTGGGGCCAACGGCCTGACTTTC.

The chain carries TRBV5-1 and TRBJ2-1; 12 bases map to TRBD1. The CDR3 has 15 amino acids. Germline CDR1 SGHRS, CDR2 YFSETQ. After removal of 6 bases from V and 7 bases from J, the junction contained 8 bases not matched to a gene. The CDR3 bases are TGCGCCAGCACAAACCCGGGACAGGGGGCAAATGAGCAGTTCTTC. This translates into CASTNPGQGANEQFF. Variable domain in full (rest from reference TRBV5-1 and TRBJ2-1): KAGVTQTPRYLIKTRGQQVTLSCSPISGHRSVSWYQQTPGQGLQFLFEYFSETQRNKGNFPGRFSGRQFSNSRSEMNVSTLELGDSALYLCASTNPGQGANEQFFGPGTRLTVL.

DNA of the CDR3: TGTGCCAGTAGTTCAGACAGGGGCGGTTCACCCCTCCACTTT. Residues: CASSSDRGGSPLHF. The chain combines TRBV19 with TRBJ1-6, with 8 bases fitting TRBD1. The CDR3 consists of 14 residues. V lost 5 bases and J lost 9; bases outside the gene matches: 6. Germline V gene data show CDR1 as LNHDA and CDR2 as SQIVND (reference sequence).

The chain links TRBV29-1 to TRBJ2-5, with 7 bases aligning to TRBD1. Germline CDR1 and CDR2: SQVTM and ANQGSEA. Unmatched junction bases numbered 10, after V lost 2 bases and J lost 4 bases. The CDR3 is 15 residues long. CDR3 DNA sequence: TGCAGCGTTGAATTTAACAGGGGACCGGGAGAGACCCAGTACTTC. It translates to CSVEFNRGPGETQYF.